A single sample is the source of the 27 T cell receptor beta chains below, sequenced in a study of T cell responses to AZD1222 COVID-19 vaccine. Using immunoSEQ multiplex PCR, the repertoire was profiled, and TCRdb retains in-frame clones only, with some absent. The sample has 130,000 or so clones, about 92% seen once. This material consisted of peripheral blood, taken on day 0 of MenACWY control vaccination. The receptors come from an adult in good health.

This chain uses TRBV27 with TRBJ1-5; TRBD1 matches at 7 bases. V lost 5 bases to trimming and J lost 6 bases; unmatched junction nucleotides: 7. The CDR3 extends over 14 amino acids. Germline lookup yields CDR1 MNHEY and CDR2 SMNVEV (reference sequence). In DNA form, the CDR3 reads TGTGCCAGCAGTACCCGACAGGGAACTCAGCCCCAGCATTTT. Encoded protein: CASSTRQGTQPQHF.

The chain employs TRBV7-9 and TRBJ2-7; 7 bases map to TRBD2. Germline V gives CDR1 SEHNR, CDR2 FQNEAQ (reference sequence). The V gene end was trimmed by 6 bases and the J gene end by 7 bases; junction bases not matched to a gene: 9. The CDR3 extends over 13 amino acids. The CDR3: CASSFGGGSEQYF. The CDR3 region has the DNA TGTGCCAGCAGTTTTGGGGGAGGGAGTGAGCAGTACTTC. The whole variable domain, filled in from reference TRBV7-9 and TRBJ2-7, reads DTGVSQNPRHKITKRGQNVTFRCDPISEHNRLYWYRQTLGQGPEFLTYFQNEAQLEKSRLLSDRFSAERPKGSFSTLEIQRTEQGDSAMYLCASSFGGGSEQYFGPGTRLTVT.

In this sample, this clone turned up a few times. The chain recombines TRBV18 with TRBJ1-6, with 12 bases aligning to TRBD1. With V trimmed by 3 bases and J by 6 bases, 0 bases remained unmatched. The germline gives CDR1 KGHSH, CDR2 LQKENI. The CDR3 has 15 amino acids. CDR3 DNA: TGTGCCAGCTCACCGGGACAGGGGGCTAATTCACCCCTCCACTTT. Translating it yields CASSPGQGANSPLHF.

This clone was picked up one time. The V call is TRBV21-1, the J call TRBJ2-7; TRBD1, as called in the table, went unchecked against the DNA. TRBV21-1 counts as a pseudogene. This CDR3 spans 15 amino acids. The CDR3 DNA follows: TGTGCCAGCAGCAAAGGGGACAGTGGAACCTACGAGCAGTACTTC. This encodes CASSKGDSGTYEQYF.

J is TRBJ2-1 and V is TRBV5-1; 12 positions match TRBD2. With V trimmed by 2 bases and J by 4 bases, 1 base remained unmatched. The CDR3 totals 15 residues. Per germline, CDR1 SGHRS and CDR2 YFSETQ. In DNA, the CDR3 is TGCGCCAGCAGCTTCACTAGCGGGGGGTACAATGAGCAGTTCTTC. It yields the protein CASSFTSGGYNEQFF.

This chain uses TRBV6-5 with TRBJ2-2; 8 bases agree with TRBD1. V was clipped by 4 bases and J by 9 bases; unmatched bases: 13. The CDR3 has 16 amino acids. Germline CDR1 and CDR2: MNHEY and SVGAGI. DNA of the CDR3: TGTGCCAGCAGTTCTTCCGGGACAGGTCCACCGCGGGAGCTGTTTTTT. Protein product: CASSSSGTGPPRELFF.

The chain links TRBV6-1 to TRBJ1-1; D unresolved. Trimming took off 2 bases at V and 1 base at J, with 5 bases between the two ends. The CDR3 spans 13 residues. The germline gives CDR1 MNHNS, CDR2 SASEGT. The CDR3: CASSEPQNTEAFF. DNA for the CDR3: TGTGCCAGCAGTGAACCCCAGAACACTGAAGCTTTCTTT.

The genes are TRBV7-2 and TRBJ2-3; D ambiguous. There are 14 residues in the CDR3. V lost 1 base and J 4 bases, leaving 9 bases between the germline ends. The germline V gene encodes CDR1 SGHTA and CDR2 FQGNSA. The chain's CDR3 is CASSLGGWADTQYF. In DNA form, the CDR3 reads TGTGCCAGCAGCTTAGGAGGATGGGCAGATACGCAGTATTTT.

This sequence joins TRBV28 and TRBJ1-1; D gene ambiguous. Germline assignment: CDR1 MDHEN and CDR2 SYDVKM. The germline V and J ends were trimmed by 1 base and 5 bases, with 8 bases remaining between them. There are 13 residues in the CDR3. CDR3 sequence (DNA): TGTGCCAGCAGTTTATTGGGTCGTACTGAAGCTTTCTTT. Its protein product is CASSLLGRTEAFF.

The CDR3 sequence is CASSTGVGEKLFF. The CDR3 DNA reads as TGTGCCAGTTCGACAGGGGTTGGTGAAAAACTGTTTTTT. The J gene is TRBJ1-4, the V gene TRBV7-9; 8 positions match TRBD1. Germline V lookup: CDR1 SEHNR, CDR2 FQNEAQ (reference sequence). V was clipped by 9 bases and J by 7 bases; unmatched bases: 7. The CDR3 loop spans 13 amino acids. Supplemented by reference TRBV7-9 and TRBJ1-4, the full variable domain reads DTGVSQNPRHKITKRGQNVTFRCDPISEHNRLYWYRQTLGQGPEFLTYFQNEAQLEKSRLLSDRFSAERPKGSFSTLEIQRTEQGDSAMYLCASSTGVGEKLFFGSGTQLSVL.

Only one count was recorded for this clone. The V and J genes are TRBV4-3 and TRBJ1-4; D gene unclear. Between the trimmed V and J ends, which lost 0 bases and 10 bases, there was a span of 15 bases. This CDR3 spans 15 amino acids. The V gene's germline CDR1 is LGHNA and CDR2 YSLEER. The CDR3 nucleotides are TGCGCCAGCAGCCAAGATCCAGTAACATCTCGAAAACTGTTTTTT. Its protein product is CASSQDPVTSRKLFF.

The V and J genes are TRBV19 and TRBJ2-5; D is undetermined. V dropped 7 bases and J dropped 4 bases, with 16 bases sitting between them. Germline lookup yields CDR1 LNHDA and CDR2 SQIVND (reference sequence). The CDR3 totals 14 residues. The CDR3 coding sequence is TGTGCCAGTACTCTGGGCGGAGAGCCAGAGACCCAGTACTTC. It translates to CASTLGGEPETQYF. Full variable domain (outside the CDR3, taken from reference TRBV19 and TRBJ2-5): DGGITQSPKYLFRKEGQNVTLSCEQNLNHDAMYWYRQDPGQGLRLIYYSQIVNDFQKGDIAEGYSVSREKKESFPLTVTSAQKNPTAFYLCASTLGGEPETQYFGPGTRLLVL.

The count of this clone is one. The genes are TRBV29-1 and TRBJ1-2; D ambiguous. The V end lost 4 bases, the J end lost 2 bases, and 8 bases lay between the germline ends. In germline, CDR1 is SQVTM, CDR2 ANQGSEA. The CDR3 runs 12 residues. As DNA, the CDR3 is TGCAGCGTTGTTAAACCAAACTATGGCTACACCTTC. Encoded protein: CSVVKPNYGYTF. The entire variable domain, with the rest obtained from reference TRBV29-1 and TRBJ1-2, is as follows: SAVISQKPSRDICQRGTSLTIQCQVDSQVTMMFWYRQQPGQSLTLIATANQGSEATYESGFVIDKFPISRPNLTFSTLTVSNMSPEDSSIYLCSVVKPNYGYTFGSGTRLTVV.

This clone was observed a few times. The DNA of the CDR3 is TGCGCCAGCGCTGACAGGGGTGCGGGCGAAAAACTGTTTTTT. Amino acids: CASADRGAGEKLFF. The V gene is TRBV4-1, the J gene TRBJ1-4; 8 nucleotides line up with TRBD1. In germline, CDR1 is MGHRA, CDR2 YSYEKL. The CDR3 is 14 amino acids. Unmatched junction bases numbered 10, after V lost 8 bases and J lost 8 bases.

The chain recombines TRBV7-9 with TRBJ1-1; D is perhaps TRBD1 (6 bases). CDR1 and CDR2 (germline): SEHNR, FQNEAQ (reference sequence). The CDR3 runs 15 residues. V gave up 5 bases and J gave up 4 bases, with 17 bases separating them. The CDR3 is CASSPSGGAGTEAFF. In nucleotides, the CDR3 is TGTGCCAGCAGCCCCTCCGGGGGGGCGGGCACTGAAGCTTTCTTT.

CDR3 residues: CATSEGRGVYGYTF. As DNA, the CDR3 is TGTGCCACCAGTGAGGGCAGGGGGGTCTATGGCTACACCTTC. The chain uses TRBV24-1 and TRBJ1-2; 7 bases map to TRBD1. Germline CDR1 reads KGHDR; CDR2 reads SFDVKD. V lost 4 bases to trimming and J lost 4 bases; unmatched junction nucleotides: 5. The CDR3 totals 14 residues.

The rearrangement joins TRBV6-5 to TRBJ1-1, with 7 bases identical to TRBD1. After removal of 6 bases from V and 0 bases from J, the junction contained 7 bases not matched to a gene. The CDR3 contains 15 residues. Germline V gene sequence: CDR1 MNHEY, CDR2 SVGAGI. The CDR3, as DNA: TGTGCCAGCAGAGTGACGGGACAGATGAACACTGAAGCTTTCTTT. Translating it yields CASRVTGQMNTEAFF.

The chain is built from TRBV5-5 and TRBJ2-7; possible D gene TRBD2, 5 bases. CDR1 and CDR2 from the germline V gene are SGHKS and YYEKEE (reference sequence). The CDR3 spans 13 residues. The V end lost 2 bases, the J end lost 7 bases, and 13 bases lay between the germline ends. The CDR3 loop is CASSFYISGEQYF. The CDR3 coding sequence is TGTGCCAGCAGCTTCTATATATCGGGGGAGCAGTACTTC. The complete variable domain, with remaining parts taken from reference TRBV5-5 and TRBJ2-7, reads DAGVTQSPTHLIKTRGQQVTLRCSPISGHKSVSWYQQVLGQGPQFIFQYYEKEERGRGNFPDRFSARQFPNYSSELNVNALLLGDSALYLCASSFYISGEQYFGPGTRLTVT.

The chain recombines TRBV11-2 with TRBJ2-1, with D perhaps matching TRBD2 (5 bases). Deletions cut 3 bases from V and 15 bases from J, with 18 bases between. Germline CDR1 and CDR2: SGHAT and FQNNGV. This CDR3 region has 13 residues. The CDR3 bases are TGTGCCAGCAGCTTGAATGGTCCGGGATGGGTGTTCTTC. The encoded protein is CASSLNGPGWVFF.

This sequence joins TRBV7-3 and TRBJ1-6, with 7 positions matching TRBD1. The CDR3 extends over 14 amino acids. The germline V gene has CDR1 SGHTA and CDR2 FQGTGA. V shed 5 bases and J 9 bases; nucleotides not matched to a gene: 7. CDR3 region: CASSMTGPLSPLHF. In DNA, the CDR3 is TGTGCCAGCAGCATGACAGGGCCCCTTTCACCCCTCCACTTT.

The rearrangement links TRBV9 to TRBJ1-3; the D gene is possibly TRBD1 (6 bases). The CDR3 sequence is 15 residues long. The V and J ends lost 3 bases and 0 bases respectively, with 10 bases between them. Germline V lookup: CDR1 SGDLS, CDR2 YYNGEE. This CDR3 is CASSEGGPSGNTIYF. The CDR3 region has the DNA TGTGCCAGCAGCGAGGGGGGGCCCTCTGGAAACACCATATATTTT.

The gene calls are TRBV5-1 and TRBJ1-5; D perhaps matches TRBD1 (6 bases). Germline V gives CDR1 SGHRS, CDR2 YFSETQ. V was trimmed by 3 bases and J by 4 bases, leaving 11 bases between them. The CDR3 has 14 amino acids. DNA for the CDR3: TGCGCCAGCAGCTCCCGGGACACAAATCAGCCCCAGCATTTT. Its translation: CASSSRDTNQPQHF.

The V gene is TRBV6-5, the J gene TRBJ2-1; D is perhaps TRBD1 (5 bases). CDR1 and CDR2 from the germline V gene are MNHEY and SVGAGI. Deletions cut 2 bases from V and 5 bases from J, with 13 bases between. CDR3 length equals 15 residues. CDR3 sequence: CASSYRSDRDNEQFF. DNA for the CDR3: TGTGCCAGCAGTTACCGATCAGACAGAGACAATGAGCAGTTCTTC.

V gene TRBV6-2 or TRBV6-3 combines with J gene TRBJ1-2, with TRBD1 as a possible D gene (5 bases). Between the trimmed V and J ends, which lost 5 bases and 9 bases, there was a span of 19 bases. This CDR3 comprises 14 residues. Germline V gene lookup returns CDR1 MNHEY and CDR2 SVGEGT. The CDR3 loop reads CASSDLPYRFRYTF. The CDR3 DNA follows: TGTGCCAGCAGTGACCTACCTTACAGGTTCCGCTACACCTTC.

The chain has TRBV5-1 and TRBJ1-4, with D uncertain. The CDR3 consists of 18 residues. Trimming left V 0 bases short and J 4 bases short, with 19 bases between. Germline V gives CDR1 SGHRS, CDR2 YFSETQ. The CDR3 DNA is TGCGCCAGCAGCTTGGCCGTTCTGGCCTCCTCCGATAATGAAAAACTGTTTTTT. Its protein is CASSLAVLASSDNEKLFF.

Here the CDR3 reads CASSPRGSVGYGYTF. In nucleotides, the CDR3 is TGTGCCAGCAGTCCTAGGGGGTCGGTTGGATATGGCTACACCTTC. The chain carries TRBV6-5 and TRBJ1-2, with D tentatively TRBD1 (6 bases). The CDR3 totals 15 residues. V was trimmed by 5 bases and J by 5 bases, leaving 18 bases between them. Germline CDR1 reads MNHEY; CDR2 reads SVGAGI.

The chain joins TRBV7-3 to TRBJ1-1, with TRBD1 matching 7 bases. Germline assignment: CDR1 SGHTA and CDR2 FQGTGA. With V trimmed by 2 bases and J by 3 bases, 3 bases remained unmatched. The CDR3 runs 14 residues. The CDR3 loop is CASSLYRGDTEAFF. CDR3 in DNA: TGTGCCAGCAGCTTATACAGGGGTGACACTGAAGCTTTCTTT.